This passage covers 21 T cell receptor beta chains from one sample sequenced in a study of blood T cells in healthy people across ages. Next came a second PCR, run for roughly 7 to 12 cycles, which used a sample-barcoded 5' primer along with a J-beta primer mix. TCRdb re-called the 5' RACE reads with MiXCR, one entry per CDR3 protein. The repertoire has about 1.7 million distinct CDR3 sequences, roughly 30% of them found once; the top ten carry around 7.7%. Sequenced sample: blood. These receptors were collected from a woman in her twenties or thirties in good health.

J is TRBJ1-2 and V is TRBV12-3 or TRBV12-4; 9 positions agree with TRBD1. The CDR3 spans 13 residues. The V and J ends lost 5 bases and 5 bases, in that order; junction bases with no gene match: 3. The CDR3 bases are TGTGCCAGCAGTATGACAGGGGGTTATGGCTACACCTTC. Translated, it gives CASSMTGGYGYTF.

The gene calls are TRBV7-2 and TRBJ2-3; 9 bases line up with TRBD2. The CDR3 consists of 15 residues. Losses at the gene ends were 7 bases for V and 2 bases for J; bases not matched to a gene: 7. Germline CDR1 is SGHTA and CDR2 is FQGNSA. The CDR3 bases are TGTGCCAGCACCCGACCGGGACTAGCCACAGATACGCAGTATTTT. Its protein product is CASTRPGLATDTQYF.

The chain joins TRBV20-1 to TRBJ2-3, with 8 positions matching TRBD1. Germline loops: CDR1 DFQATT, CDR2 SNEGSKA (reference sequence). V trimming: 5 bases; J trimming: 0 bases; junction bases outside the gene matches: 7. The length of the CDR3 is 15 residues. The CDR3 DNA reads as TGCAGTGCTCGACGGGACAGGATTAGCACAGATACGCAGTATTTT. This gives the protein CSARRDRISTDTQYF.

This clonotype was counted a few times. The chain carries TRBV5-1 and TRBJ2-5; D gene ambiguous. V lost 3 bases and J 2 bases, leaving 14 bases between the germline ends. This CDR3 region has 15 residues. Germline V gives CDR1 SGHRS, CDR2 YFSETQ. As DNA, the CDR3 is TGCGCCAGCAGCTCTCGAGGAGAAGGGCAAGAGACCCAGTACTTC. It yields the protein CASSSRGEGQETQYF.

The CDR3: CASSSRLGPDTQYF. The CDR3 nucleotides are TGTGCCAGCAGCTCGAGGCTAGGTCCAGATACGCAGTATTTT. V and J are TRBV7-2 and TRBJ2-3; D not resolved. Trimming stripped 4 bases from V and 4 bases from J, with 12 bases between. This CDR3 has 14 residues. Germline values: CDR1 SGHTA, CDR2 FQGNSA.

This clonotype was seen only once. The J gene is TRBJ2-1, the V gene TRBV12-3 or TRBV12-4, with 7 bases fitting TRBD1. The CDR3 is 17 residues long. With 5 bases clipped from V and 0 bases from J, the junction kept 10 bases outside the gene matches. CDR3 nucleotide sequence: TGTGCCAGCAGTCCCCCGAGGGGGCACAGCTCCTACAATGAGCAGTTCTTC. This gives the protein CASSPPRGHSSYNEQFF.

This clonotype showed up just a few times. This chain joins TRBV5-1 and TRBJ1-2, with D uncertain. Trimming shortened V by 3 bases and J by 6 bases, and 15 bases separated the two germline ends. The germline CDR1 and CDR2 sequences are SGHRS and YFSETQ. The CDR3 contains 14 residues. DNA for the CDR3: TGCGCCAGCAGCTGCAGACGCCCGGAGGATGGCTACACCTTC. Amino acids: CASSCRRPEDGYTF. Full variable domain (remainder filled in from reference TRBV5-1 and TRBJ1-2): KAGVTQTPRYLIKTRGQQVTLSCSPISGHRSVSWYQQTPGQGLQFLFEYFSETQRNKGNFPGRFSGRQFSNSRSEMNVSTLELGDSALYLCASSCRRPEDGYTFGSGTRLTVV.

The rearrangement links TRBV5-6 to TRBJ2-1, with 9 positions matching TRBD2. The CDR3 contains 18 residues. The V and J ends lost 0 bases and 9 bases, in that order; junction bases with no gene match: 16. Germline CDR1 is SGHDT and CDR2 is YYEEEE. CDR3 sequence reads: CASSLELGSGRTSFEQFF. The CDR3 DNA follows: TGTGCCAGCAGCTTGGAACTGGGAAGCGGGAGGACGTCATTTGAGCAGTTCTTC.

For this clonotype: Given a much more abundant clone one base away, this may be a read error. The rearrangement links TRBV24-1 to TRBJ2-1; TRBD2 might be the D (5 bases). TRBJ2-7 explains the end of the DNA better; the J call may be wrong. The CDR3 runs to 15 residues. The germline CDR1 and CDR2 sequences are KGHDR and SFDVKD. The CDR3 bases are TGTGCCACCAGTGACCCCGGGGAGCCAAACAATGAGCAGTACTTC. As protein: CATSDPGEPNNEQYF.

This clonotype was found a few times. The chain is built from TRBV20-1 and TRBJ1-4, with 10 bases fitting TRBD1. The CDR3 spans 19 residues. Germline lookup yields CDR1 DFQATT and CDR2 SNEGSKA (reference sequence). V shed 0 bases and J 1 base; nucleotides not matched to a gene: 11. CDR3 sequence: CSARDLTGGSLGTNEKLFF. The CDR3 nucleotides read TGCAGTGCTAGAGATTTGACAGGGGGCTCACTTGGAACTAATGAAAAACTGTTTTTT.

In its sample, this clonotype was seen a few times. V gene TRBV14 combines with J gene TRBJ2-3; D may be TRBD2 (6 bases). Deletions cut 5 bases from V and 4 bases from J, with 22 bases between. This CDR3 has 17 amino acids. Germline lookup yields CDR1 SGHDN and CDR2 FVKESK. In nucleotides, the CDR3 is TGTGCCAGCAGCAGAGTCCAGGGAGGCGGATTTGCAGATACGCAGTATTTT. Translation: CASSRVQGGGFADTQYF.

This chain joins TRBV2 and TRBJ2-1; 7 nucleotides match TRBD2. CDR3 length: 16 residues. Germline CDR1 SNHLY, CDR2 FYNNEI. After removal of 6 bases from V and 0 bases from J, the junction contained 8 bases not matched to a gene. CDR3 residues: CASSKSGASSYNEQFF. The CDR3, as DNA: TGTGCCAGCAGCAAGAGCGGGGCCAGCTCCTACAATGAGCAGTTCTTC. The full variable domain, rest sourced from reference TRBV2 and TRBJ2-1, is EPEVTQTPSHQVTQMGQEVILRCVPISNHLYFYWYRQILGQKVEFLVSFYNNEISEKSEIFDDQFSVERPDGSNFTLKIRSTKLEDSAMYFCASSKSGASSYNEQFFGPGTRLTVL.

This clonotype was recorded only once. A much larger clonotype is one base distant, so this may be a read error. The rearrangement links TRBV7-2 to TRBJ2-5; 11 bases are a match to TRBD2. CDR3 size: 16 residues. CDR1 and CDR2 (germline): SGHTA, FQGNSA. The CDR3 region is CVSSLVTSGSRKTQYF. The CDR3 DNA sequence: TGTGTCAGCAGCTTAGTAACTAGCGGGAGTAGAAAGACCCAGTACTTC.

The gene calls are TRBV7-2 and TRBJ2-3, with TRBD2 as a possible D gene (5 bases). CDR1 SGHTA and CDR2 FQGNSA come from the germline V gene. The V end was cut by 3 bases, the J end by 5 bases, with 9 bases between. The CDR3 sequence is 13 residues long. CDR3 loop: CASSFQEGDTQYF. The DNA for the CDR3 is TGTGCCAGCAGCTTCCAAGAGGGAGATACGCAGTATTTT.

The chain employs TRBV15 and TRBJ1-4, with unresolved D. V lost 2 bases and J lost 3, with 10 bases in between. CDR3 length: 15 amino acids. Germline lookup yields CDR1 LNHNV and CDR2 YYDKDF (reference sequence). This CDR3 is CATSRMAESNEKLFF. CDR3 in DNA: TGTGCCACCAGCAGAATGGCGGAGTCTAATGAAAAACTGTTTTTT.

This chain joins TRBV5-1 and TRBJ2-4, with 8 bases aligning to TRBD1. The DNA end is a closer match to TRBJ2-7, so the J assignment may be wrong. The CDR3 totals 15 residues. From germline, CDR1 is SGHRS and CDR2 YFSETQ. CDR3 nucleotides: TGCGCCAGCAGGTTCGACAGGGGAGTGTTCTACGAGCAGTACTTC. It yields the protein CASRFDRGVFYEQYF.

The chain's CDR3 is CSATVVGRGNEQYF. In nucleotides, the CDR3 is TGCAGTGCCACCGTGGTAGGGCGGGGCAACGAGCAGTACTTC. V gene TRBV20-1 combines with J gene TRBJ2-5; possibly TRBD2 for D (6 bases). The DNA matches TRBJ2-7 better at its end, which makes the J call doubtful. Germline lookup yields CDR1 DFQATT and CDR2 SNEGSKA (reference sequence). This CDR3 contains 14 residues.

This clonotype was recorded at least ten times. V usage is TRBV20-1 and J usage is TRBJ2-3; D may be TRBD2 (5 bases). The CDR3 is 14 amino acids. Germline-derived CDR1 and CDR2 are DFQATT and SNEGSKA (reference sequence). The ends were cut back, 3 bases at V and 1 base at J, with 11 bases in the middle. CDR3 DNA sequence: TGCAGTGCTAGCGGGGTTGGTGGCACAGATACGCAGTATTTT. Translated, it gives CSASGVGGTDTQYF.

This clonotype was seen many times. The rearrangement uses TRBV5-6 and TRBJ2-1; D may match TRBD1 or TRBD2 (5 bases each). The CDR3 sequence is 15 residues long. The V end lost 0 bases, the J end lost 6 bases, and 13 bases lay between the germline ends. Germline-derived CDR1 and CDR2 are SGHDT and YYEEEE. The CDR3 spells CASSLVGKGPNEQFF. The CDR3 nucleotides read TGTGCCAGCAGCTTGGTCGGAAAGGGACCCAATGAGCAGTTCTTC.

V is TRBV20-1 and J is TRBJ2-1; weak D call: TRBD1 (6 bases). In germline, CDR1 is DFQATT, CDR2 SNEGSKA (reference sequence). The CDR3 has 15 residues. The CDR3 spells CRVQTGDPGDGTQFF. Here the CDR3 DNA reads TGCAGGGTCCAAACCGGGGACCCAGGGGATGGGACCCAGTTCTTC.

The chain links TRBV7-9 to TRBJ1-5, with D hard to call. The ends were cut back, 1 base at V and 7 bases at J, with 8 bases in the middle. The germline gives CDR1 SEHNR, CDR2 FQNEAQ (reference sequence). The length of the CDR3 is 13 residues. CDR3 region: CASSLVDSQPQHF. DNA for the CDR3: TGTGCCAGCAGCTTAGTCGATTCCCAGCCCCAGCATTTT.